A selection of T cell receptor beta chains follows, all from one sample in a study of blood T cells in healthy people across ages. TCRdb reprocessed the 5' RACE reads with MiXCR, giving one entry per CDR3 protein. Of 1.8 million or so distinct CDR3 sequences listed, approximately 39% were seen once; the top ten hold under 30%. Sample: blood. These receptors were taken from a human donor in good health. Each CDR3 is given with its conserved first and last residue. D genes are given only for firm matches. Expanded clones are given a class, and other clones once, few, many or no size at all.

abundance: .
v_gene: TRBV9
j_gene: TRBJ1-5
d_gene: .
CDR3aa: CASSVEGTNQPQHF
CDR3nt: TGTGCCAGCAGCGTAGAGGGTACGAATCAGCCCCAGCATTTT

abundance: few
v_gene: TRBV20-1
j_gene: TRBJ2-1
d_gene: TRBD2
CDR3aa: CSARAPASGGAGEQFF
CDR3nt: TGCAGTGCTAGAGCGCCGGCTAGCGGGGGGGCGGGTGAGCAGTTCTTC

abundance: .
v_gene: TRBV7-2
j_gene: TRBJ2-5
d_gene: TRBD2
CDR3aa: CASSLGPPQGSGGQETQYF
CDR3nt: TGTGCCAGCAGCTTAGGACCCCCCCAGGGTAGCGGGGGGCAAGAGACCCAGTACTTC

abundance: few
v_gene: TRBV6-2/TRBV6-3
j_gene: TRBJ2-1
d_gene: .
CDR3aa: CASSVDWQQFF
CDR3nt: TGTGCCAGCAGTGTAGATTGGCAGCAGTTCTTC

abundance: .
v_gene: TRBV27
j_gene: TRBJ1-1
d_gene: .
CDR3aa: CASSLRWGGMNTEAFF
CDR3nt: TGTGCCAGCAGTTTAAGGTGGGGAGGGATGAACACTGAAGCTTTCTTT

abundance: .
v_gene: TRBV27
j_gene: TRBJ2-7
d_gene: TRBD2
CDR3aa: CASRAPGLASSYEQYF
CDR3nt: TGTGCCAGCAGGGCTCCGGGACTAGCGTCTTCCTACGAGCAGTACTTC

abundance: .
v_gene: TRBV29-1
j_gene: TRBJ2-1
d_gene: TRBD1
CDR3aa: CSVYLRTGYEQFF
CDR3nt: TGCAGCGTGTACCTGCGGACAGGCTATGAGCAGTTCTTC

abundance: once
v_gene: TRBV20-1
j_gene: TRBJ2-5
d_gene: TRBD2
CDR3aa: CSARARRLAGGRSETQYF
CDR3nt: TGCAGTGCTAGAGCCCGAAGGTTAGCGGGGGGCCGCTCAGAGACCCAGTACTTC

abundance: few
v_gene: TRBV7-2
j_gene: TRBJ1-2
d_gene: .
CDR3aa: CASSSLGGGNYGYTF
CDR3nt: TGTGCCAGCAGCTCCCTAGGAGGGGGTAACTATGGCTACACCTTC

abundance: .
v_gene: TRBV5-1
j_gene: TRBJ2-5
d_gene: .
CDR3aa: CASSGGRGQETQYF
CDR3nt: TGCGCCAGCAGCGGGGGAAGGGGACAAGAGACCCAGTACTTC

abundance: .
v_gene: TRBV20-1
j_gene: TRBJ1-1
d_gene: .
CDR3aa: CSASSRWDTEAFF
CDR3nt: TGCAGTGCTAGTTCCAGGTGGGACACTGAAGCTTTCTTT

abundance: few
v_gene: TRBV20-1
j_gene: TRBJ2-1
d_gene: TRBD1
CDR3aa: CSARPTGLSYNEQFF
CDR3nt: TGCAGTGCTAGGCCGACAGGGCTATCCTACAATGAGCAGTTCTTC

abundance: many
v_gene: TRBV28
j_gene: TRBJ1-2
d_gene: .
CDR3aa: CASSLTVTGGYTF
CDR3nt: TGTGCCAGCAGTTTGACAGTCACAGGGGGCTACACCTTC

abundance: .
v_gene: TRBV28
j_gene: TRBJ1-6
d_gene: TRBD1
CDR3aa: CASSQWDSPLHF
CDR3nt: TGTGCCAGCAGTCAGTGGGACAGCCCCCTCCACTTT

abundance: few
v_gene: TRBV29-1
j_gene: TRBJ2-3
d_gene: TRBD2
CDR3aa: CSVEPPGLSTDTQYF
CDR3nt: TGCAGCGTTGAGCCCCCGGGACTAAGCACAGATACGCAGTATTTT

abundance: .
v_gene: TRBV7-2
j_gene: TRBJ2-5
d_gene: TRBD2
CDR3aa: CASSLTSGAYNEQYF
CDR3nt: TGTGCCAGCAGCCTTACTAGCGGGGCTTACAATGAGCAGTACTTC

abundance: few
v_gene: TRBV2
j_gene: TRBJ1-2
d_gene: .
CDR3aa: CASSERRSNYGYTF
CDR3nt: TGTGCCAGCAGTGAGCGTCGCAGTAACTATGGCTACACCTTC

abundance: .
v_gene: TRBV4-3
j_gene: TRBJ1-2
d_gene: .
CDR3aa: CASSQDSYGGGYTF
CDR3nt: TGCGCCAGCAGCCAAGACTCCTACGGGGGTGGCTACACCTTC

abundance: .
v_gene: TRBV7-2
j_gene: TRBJ1-1
d_gene: .
CDR3aa: CTSSFHRPGPMNTEAFF
CDR3nt: TGTACCAGCAGCTTCCATCGACCGGGACCGATGAACACTGAAGCTTTCTTT

abundance: few
v_gene: TRBV29-1
j_gene: TRBJ1-2
d_gene: .
CDR3aa: CSAGPVNYGYTF
CDR3nt: TGCAGCGCCGGCCCAGTAAACTATGGCTACACCTTC

abundance: .
v_gene: TRBV5-1
j_gene: TRBJ1-2
d_gene: .
CDR3aa: CASSRTGGEVVYGYTF
CDR3nt: TGCGCCAGCAGCCGGACGGGGGGCGAGGTGGTCTATGGCTACACCTTC

abundance: .
v_gene: TRBV20-1
j_gene: TRBJ1-1
d_gene: .
CDR3aa: CSASRIKNTEAFF
CDR3nt: TGCAGTGCCTCCCGAATCAAGAACACTGAAGCTTTCTTT

abundance: few
v_gene: TRBV19
j_gene: TRBJ2-7
d_gene: TRBD1
CDR3aa: CASSVPGQGPVEQYF
CDR3nt: TGTGCCAGTAGTGTCCCGGGACAGGGACCGGTAGAGCAGTACTTC

abundance: few
v_gene: TRBV19
j_gene: TRBJ2-7
d_gene: TRBD2
CDR3aa: CASSQASGGPYEQYF
CDR3nt: TGTGCCAGTAGTCAGGCTAGCGGGGGACCCTACGAGCAGTACTTC

abundance: few
v_gene: TRBV7-3
j_gene: TRBJ2-7
d_gene: .
CDR3aa: CASSPRGWSEQYF
CDR3nt: TGTGCCAGCAGCCCTCGAGGTTGGAGCGAGCAGTACTTC

abundance: once
v_gene: TRBV20-1
j_gene: TRBJ2-2
d_gene: .
CDR3aa: CSAINSRGTNTGELFF
CDR3nt: TGCAGTGCTATCAACTCACGGGGGACGAACACCGGGGAGCTGTTTTTT

abundance: .
v_gene: TRBV29-1
j_gene: TRBJ1-1
d_gene: .
CDR3aa: CSVLLWGEAAGGTEAFF
CDR3nt: TGCAGCGTCCTCCTCTGGGGTGAGGCAGCAGGTGGGACTGAAGCTTTCTTT

abundance: few
v_gene: TRBV2
j_gene: TRBJ2-7
d_gene: .
CDR3aa: CASSVSPAYEQYF
CDR3nt: TGTGCCAGCAGTGTAAGTCCAGCCTACGAGCAGTACTTC

abundance: .
v_gene: TRBV3-1
j_gene: TRBJ1-2
d_gene: TRBD1
CDR3aa: CASSLQSTGGYGYTF
CDR3nt: TGTGCCAGCAGCCTTCAGTCAACAGGGGGCTATGGCTACACCTTC

abundance: few
v_gene: TRBV24-1
j_gene: TRBJ2-3
d_gene: .
CDR3aa: CATSDNTGHSTDTQYF
CDR3nt: TGTGCCACCAGTGACAATACAGGGCATAGCACAGATACGCAGTATTTT

abundance: .
v_gene: TRBV18
j_gene: TRBJ2-7
d_gene: TRBD1
CDR3aa: CASSQPDRGPREQYF
CDR3nt: TGTGCCAGCTCACAACCCGACAGGGGGCCCAGAGAGCAGTACTTC

abundance: .
v_gene: TRBV5-1
j_gene: TRBJ2-5
d_gene: .
CDR3aa: CASRSIEASPQETQYF
CDR3nt: TGCGCCAGCAGATCTATTGAGGCCTCCCCTCAAGAGACCCAGTACTTC

abundance: .
v_gene: TRBV7-2
j_gene: TRBJ2-1
d_gene: TRBD2
CDR3aa: CASSLTGLARPFF
CDR3nt: TGTGCCAGCAGCTTAACCGGACTAGCAAGGCCGTTCTTC

abundance: .
v_gene: TRBV7-9
j_gene: TRBJ2-4
d_gene: TRBD1
CDR3aa: CASSPRDSSDVDAKNIQYF
CDR3nt: TGTGCCAGCAGCCCCCGGGACAGCTCCGATGTTGATGCCAAAAACATTCAGTACTTC

abundance: many
v_gene: TRBV5-5
j_gene: TRBJ2-6
d_gene: TRBD2
CDR3aa: CASSLAAGISGANVLTF
CDR3nt: TGTGCCAGCAGCTTGGCAGCGGGGATTTCTGGGGCCAACGTCCTGACTTTC

abundance: .
v_gene: TRBV5-1
j_gene: TRBJ1-6
d_gene: TRBD1
CDR3aa: CASSLLGQGARNSPLHF
CDR3nt: TGCGCCAGCAGCTTGTTAGGACAGGGGGCGAGGAATTCACCCCTCCACTTT